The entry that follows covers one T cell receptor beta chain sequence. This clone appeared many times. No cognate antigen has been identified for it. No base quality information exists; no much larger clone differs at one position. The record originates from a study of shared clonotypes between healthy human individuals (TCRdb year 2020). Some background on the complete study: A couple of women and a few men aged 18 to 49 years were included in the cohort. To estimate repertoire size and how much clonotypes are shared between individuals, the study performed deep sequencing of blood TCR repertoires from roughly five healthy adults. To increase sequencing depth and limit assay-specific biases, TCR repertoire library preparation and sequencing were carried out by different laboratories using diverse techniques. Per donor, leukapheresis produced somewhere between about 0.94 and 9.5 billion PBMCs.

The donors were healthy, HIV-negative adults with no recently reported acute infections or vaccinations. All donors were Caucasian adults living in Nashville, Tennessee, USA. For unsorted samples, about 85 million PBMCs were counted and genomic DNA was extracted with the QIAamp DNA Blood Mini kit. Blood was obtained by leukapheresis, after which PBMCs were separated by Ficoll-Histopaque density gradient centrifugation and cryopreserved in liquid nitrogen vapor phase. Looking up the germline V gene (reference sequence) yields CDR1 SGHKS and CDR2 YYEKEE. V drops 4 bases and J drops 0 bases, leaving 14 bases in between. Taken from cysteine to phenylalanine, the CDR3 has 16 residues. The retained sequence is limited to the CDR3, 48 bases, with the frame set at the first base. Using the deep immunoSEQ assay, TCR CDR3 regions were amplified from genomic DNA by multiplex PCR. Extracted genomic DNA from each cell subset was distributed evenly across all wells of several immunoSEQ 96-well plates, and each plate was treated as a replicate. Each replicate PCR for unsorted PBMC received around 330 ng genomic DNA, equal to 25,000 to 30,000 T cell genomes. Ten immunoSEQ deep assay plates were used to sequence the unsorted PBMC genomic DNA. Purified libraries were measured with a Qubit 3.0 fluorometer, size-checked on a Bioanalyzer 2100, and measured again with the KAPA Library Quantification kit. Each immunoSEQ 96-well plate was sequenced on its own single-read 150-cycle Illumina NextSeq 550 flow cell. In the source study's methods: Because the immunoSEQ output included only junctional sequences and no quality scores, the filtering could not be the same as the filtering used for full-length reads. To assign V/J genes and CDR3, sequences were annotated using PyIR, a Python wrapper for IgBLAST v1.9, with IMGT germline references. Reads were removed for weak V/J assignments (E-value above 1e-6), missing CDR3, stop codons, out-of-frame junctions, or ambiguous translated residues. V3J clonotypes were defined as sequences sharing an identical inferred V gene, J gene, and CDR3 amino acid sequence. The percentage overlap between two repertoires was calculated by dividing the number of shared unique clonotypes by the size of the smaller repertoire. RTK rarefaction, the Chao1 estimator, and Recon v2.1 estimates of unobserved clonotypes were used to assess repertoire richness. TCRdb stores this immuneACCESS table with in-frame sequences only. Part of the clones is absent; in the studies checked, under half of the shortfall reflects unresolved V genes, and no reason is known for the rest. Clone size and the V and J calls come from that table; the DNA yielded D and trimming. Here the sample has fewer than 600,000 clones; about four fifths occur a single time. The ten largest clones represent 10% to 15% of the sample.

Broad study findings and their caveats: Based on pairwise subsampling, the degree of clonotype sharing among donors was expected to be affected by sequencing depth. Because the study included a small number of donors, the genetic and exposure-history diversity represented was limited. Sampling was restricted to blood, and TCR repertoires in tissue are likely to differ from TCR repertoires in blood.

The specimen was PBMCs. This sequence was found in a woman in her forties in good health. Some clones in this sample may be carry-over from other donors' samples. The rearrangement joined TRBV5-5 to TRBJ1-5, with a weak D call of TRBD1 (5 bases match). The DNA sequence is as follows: TGTGCCAGCAGCGGTGGGGCAGCTAATAGCAATCAGCCCCAGCATTTT. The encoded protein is CASSGGAANSNQPQHF. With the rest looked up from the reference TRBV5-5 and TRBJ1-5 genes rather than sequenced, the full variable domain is DAGVTQSPTHLIKTRGQQVTLRCSPISGHKSVSWYQQVLGQGPQFIFQYYEKEERGRGNFPDRFSARQFPNYSSELNVNALLLGDSALYLCASSGGAANSNQPQHFGDGTRLSIL.